This T cell receptor beta chain was sequenced for a study of cytomegalovirus exposure and HLA in healthy donors. General study results and limits: The study flagged some 170 TCR beta chains as cytomegalovirus-associated.

The germline CDR1 and CDR2 sequences are MNHNY and SVGAGI (reference sequence). This CDR3 has 15 amino acids. Trimming cost V 8 bases and J 4 bases, with 20 bases left between them. The PCR used 60 Vbeta and 13 Jbeta primers. Clones were sequenced by immunoSEQ multiplex PCR, and TCRdb holds only the in-frame ones, with some missing. Found here are under 200,000 clones, 84% of them singletons; the top ten hold roughly 2.6%. In the case of this clone: Antigen specificity is unknown.

The V gene is TRBV6-6, the J gene TRBJ2-5; perhaps TRBD2 as D (7 bases). The source material was PBMCs. The sequence was collected from a woman aged 45-65 years in good health and CMV-seropositive. As DNA, the CDR3 is TGTGCCAGCTCAGGAGGAGGGGGGGCAACAGAGACCCAGTACTTC. Protein: CASSGGGGATETQYF.